This entry is about one T cell receptor beta chain. What it binds is unknown. The sample comes from a study of cytomegalovirus exposure and HLA in healthy donors. Overall study findings and caveats: Researchers had no immune exposure information except CMV serostatus available.

PCR used 60 Vbeta primers and 13 Jbeta primers. Sequencing was performed with immunoSEQ multiplex PCR; in TCRdb, only in-frame clones are kept and a portion is missing. The data hold 200,000 or so clones, with approximately 84% observed a single time. Sequencing was done on a sample of PBMCs. The source is a boy between 10 and 17 years old in good health and CMV-seronegative.

The CDR3 DNA reads as TGTGCCAGCAGTAGACAACAGGGGCTAACCGGGGAGCTGTTTTTT. It translates to CASSRQQGLTGELFF. The genes are TRBV6-6 and TRBJ2-2, with 7 bases that match TRBD1. Germline CDR1 MNHNY, CDR2 SVGAGI (reference sequence). Trimming at V came to 5 bases and at J to 5 bases, leaving 8 bases not matched to a gene. The CDR3 totals 15 residues.